This T cell receptor (beta chain) was captured by sequencing in a study of T cells after yellow fever vaccination (dated 2019 in TCRdb). Turning to the overall study: The SMART-Seq v4 Ultra Low Input RNA kit was used to prepare libraries from fractions with low cell numbers. Blood samples were taken at several timepoints before and after primary and secondary immunization, and bulk PBMC replicates and cell subsets were isolated. To track T-cell clones before and after primary and booster YFV17D yellow fever vaccination, bulk TCR alpha and beta repertoires were sequenced longitudinally. Two healthy male donors made up the cohort, one aged 18 to 29 years and the other aged 30 to 40 years. What the research found in general, with its limitations: Computational filtering was needed because FACS-sorted repertoires could contain abundant contaminating clonotypes from the bulk population. Most clones expanded after primary vaccination were re-detected after the booster (approximately 95% of CD4 and more than 70% of CD8), suggesting broad memory maintenance. The secondary T-cell response was found to be weaker but faster than the primary response, with a peak reached on day 5 rather than on day 15. The study included only two donors, which limits how far the findings can be generalized. A small fraction of clonotypes showed up in both the CD4 and CD8 compartments, probably as a result of convergent recombination.

The sample's treatment or condition label is to be understood as: live attenuated yellow fever vaccine strain. Two biological replicates of bulk PBMCs were collected at each blood-draw timepoint. A standard Ficoll-Paque protocol was used to isolate PBMCs from peripheral blood. TriZol was used to extract RNA from bulk PBMCs, from CD4 and CD8 fractions, and from dextramer-positive and dextramer-negative fractions. TCR cDNA was made using 5'RACE template switching, a step that added a universal primer site and unique molecular identifiers. cDNA synthesis was primed from both the TCR alpha and TCR beta constant segments. Two PCR steps were used to amplify libraries, with sample barcodes and sequencing adapters being added in the second step. Sequencing of the libraries was done on either Illumina HiSeq 2500 (2x100 bp) or NovaSeq (2x150 bp). Per the original workflow: MIGEC handled demultiplexing of reads and collapsing into UMI consensus sequences, while MiXCR performed V(D)J alignment. Using edgeR on replicate PBMC samples, clonotypes were called vaccine-responding if FDR was below 0.01 and the log2 fold change was above 5 up to day 15. Bulk clonotypes were assigned CD4 or CD8 identity according to which sequenced CD4 or CD8 repertoire held them at higher abundance. TCRdb's own reprocessing of the public reads used fastp at Q25 and MiXCR and kept productive beta chains. Each CDR3 protein appears once, grouped with its most common genes and DNA. These V and J calls rely on TCRdb rather than the paper's analysis. The sample yields fewer than 450,000 distinct CDR3 sequences; about 8.3% were counted once. Approximately 18% of the sample belongs to the ten largest clones.

A few counts support this clonotype. Its antigen target is currently unknown. Base qualities are not at hand, and no much larger clone is one base apart. From the germline V gene, CDR1 is SGHRS and CDR2 is YFSETQ. Its CDR3 holds 18 amino acids, cysteine through phenylalanine. The kept DNA is CDR3 alone, 54 bases in frame from the first base. Between the V and J ends, shortened by 0 bases and 1 base respectively, the junction contains 19 bases. This receptor was obtained from a man aged 18 to 30 who received the YFV17D yellow fever vaccine. The sample was PBMCs, taken about 49 days after the first yellow fever vaccination. The rearranged chain carries TRBV5-1 and TRBJ1-1; no confident D gene assignment can be made. In nucleotides, the sequence is TGCGCCAGCAGCTTGGGGTGGGGTCGAGGTAAATCGAACACTGAAGCTTTCTTT. Translated, this is CASSLGWGRGKSNTEAFF. The full variable domain, with segments outside the CDR3 supplied by the reference TRBV5-1 and TRBJ1-1 proteins, appears as KAGVTQTPRYLIKTRGQQVTLSCSPISGHRSVSWYQQTPGQGLQFLFEYFSETQRNKGNFPGRFSGRQFSNSRSEMNVSTLELGDSALYLCASSLGWGRGKSNTEAFFGQGTRLTVV.